This T cell receptor (beta chain) is drawn from a study of blood T cell repertoires in COVID-19. About the study: T cells, B-cell-depleted T cells, or PBMCs supplied cDNA or gDNA.

Enrolment of Seattle patients took place during active infection, and they were followed longitudinally. CDR1 is SGHAT and CDR2 is FQNNGV in the germline V gene. The CDR3 consists of 15 residues. After removal of 2 bases from V and 3 bases from J, the junction contained 1 base not matched to a gene. How the authors handled the data: It was from reference gene primer amplification that nucleated cell counts were estimated. The protocol was immunoSEQ multiplex PCR, while the TCRdb copy is restricted to in-frame clones and leaves out a portion. From that table come the V and J calls and clone size; the DNA was used to work out D and trimming. The table includes roughly 190,000 clones, roughly 80% detected once.

The sequenced sample consisted of peripheral blood. The sequence was collected from a woman aged 40 to 49 with COVID-19, enrolled during active disease. The J gene is TRBJ2-2, the V gene TRBV11-2, with TRBD1 matching over 9 bases. The CDR3 sequence: CASSLRTGDTGELFF. The CDR3 coding sequence is TGTGCCAGCAGCTTAAGGACAGGGGACACCGGGGAGCTGTTTTTT.